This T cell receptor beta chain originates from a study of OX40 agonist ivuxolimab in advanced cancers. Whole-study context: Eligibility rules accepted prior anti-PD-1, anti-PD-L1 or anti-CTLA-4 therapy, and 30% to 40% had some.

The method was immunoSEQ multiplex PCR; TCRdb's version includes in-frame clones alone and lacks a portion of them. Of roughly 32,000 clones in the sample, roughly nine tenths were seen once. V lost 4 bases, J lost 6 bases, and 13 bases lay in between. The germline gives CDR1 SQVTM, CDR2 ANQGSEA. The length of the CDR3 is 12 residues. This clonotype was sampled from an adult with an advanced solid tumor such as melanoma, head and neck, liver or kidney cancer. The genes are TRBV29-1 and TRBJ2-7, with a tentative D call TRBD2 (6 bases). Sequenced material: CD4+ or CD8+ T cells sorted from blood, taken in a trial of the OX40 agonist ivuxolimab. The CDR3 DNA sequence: TGCAGCGTTGGACTAGAGGCCCCCGAGCAGTACTTC. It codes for CSVGLEAPEQYF.